Listed here are 29 T cell receptor beta chains from one sample, sequenced in a study of CD8+ T cells in alopecia areata. Reverse transcription of extracted RNA yielded cDNA, which provided the sequencing template. Only in-frame clones appear in the TCRdb table, and some are missing; sequencing was by immunoSEQ multiplex PCR. The repertoire includes roughly 170,000 clones, roughly 64% of them detected once, and around 12% sits in the top ten. Treatment denoted: oral pan-JAK inhibitor, 5-10 mg twice daily. The sequences come from CD8+ T cells sorted from blood, collected at week 24, from a patient treated with tofacitinib. These receptors all stem from a human donor with alopecia areata.

The V and J genes are TRBV27 and TRBJ2-7; 7 bases agree with TRBD2. CDR3 length: 15 amino acids. Germline CDR1 and CDR2: MNHEY and SMNVEV (reference sequence). Trimming cost V 6 bases and J 1 base; bases outside gene matches: 9. CDR3 sequence (DNA): TGTGCCAGCAGCCAAGGGACCGGGGGGTCCTACGAGCAGTACTTC. Its translation: CASSQGTGGSYEQYF.

The chain employs TRBV4-1 and TRBJ1-2; 9 bases line up with TRBD1. The V segment lost 3 bases and the J segment 7 bases; nucleotides outside the gene matches: 0. This CDR3 has 12 amino acids. CDR1 and CDR2 (germline): MGHRA, YSYEKL. The CDR3 spells CASSQGQGGYTF. CDR3 DNA: TGCGCCAGCAGCCAGGGACAGGGTGGCTACACCTTC.

The V call is TRBV6-1, the J call TRBJ2-2, with 9 bases lining up with TRBD2. Germline trimming cut 10 bases from V and 7 bases from J; bases unmatched to any gene: 10. CDR1 is MNHNS, CDR2 SASEGT, per germline. The CDR3 has 14 amino acids. Here the CDR3 DNA reads TGTGCCACTTCCGGGACTAGCAGGGTCGGGGAGCTGTTTTTT. Translated, it gives CATSGTSRVGELFF.

This clone occurred once. This chain connects TRBV6-1 to TRBJ2-5; D might be TRBD1 or TRBD2, each matching 5 bases. From germline, CDR1 is MNHNS and CDR2 SASEGT. Trimming left V 8 bases short and J 2 bases short, with 18 bases between. The CDR3 has 15 residues. CDR3 DNA sequence: TGTGCCAGCCGGGGCGCTCCGGGACCACAAGAGACCCAGTACTTC. Its protein product is CASRGAPGPQETQYF.

This chain's CDR3 is CASSRGQANTEAFF. DNA for the CDR3: TGTGCCAGCAGTAGAGGACAGGCAAACACTGAAGCTTTCTTT. This chain joins TRBV27 and TRBJ1-1; 7 bases fit TRBD1. V gave up 5 bases and J gave up 2 bases; unmatched junction bases: 5. This CDR3 has 14 residues. CDR1 is MNHEY and CDR2 is SMNVEV in the germline V gene (reference sequence).

The rearrangement joins TRBV13 to TRBJ2-6, with 7 bases matching TRBD2. V lost 5 bases, J lost 5 bases, and 12 bases stayed unmatched. Per the germline V gene, CDR1 is PRHDT and CDR2 is FYEKMQ (reference sequence). CDR3 length equals 17 residues. The DNA for the CDR3 is TGTGCCAGCAGCCTGGGACGGGGGGTGCGTTGGGCCAACGTCCTGACTTTC. Amino acid sequence: CASSLGRGVRWANVLTF.

V is TRBV7-8 and J is TRBJ2-5, with 7 bases matching TRBD2. The junction had 0 bases not matched to a gene; V was cut back by 2 bases and J by 0 bases. CDR1 is SGHVS, CDR2 FQNEAQ, per germline. CDR3 length equals 14 residues. CDR3 coding DNA: TGTGCCAGCAGCTTAAGCGGGGACCAAGAGACCCAGTACTTC. It specifies CASSLSGDQETQYF.

This chain links TRBV2 with TRBJ2-7; 12 bases agree with TRBD1. CDR3 length: 14 residues. V trimming: 6 bases; J trimming: 5 bases; junction bases outside the gene matches: 5. Germline V gene sequence: CDR1 SNHLY, CDR2 FYNNEI. DNA for the CDR3: TGTGCCAGCAGCGGGACAGGGGGCATCGACGAGCAGTACTTC. As protein: CASSGTGGIDEQYF.

This clone was seen more than once but under ten times. The J gene is TRBJ1-2, the V gene TRBV2; D gene unclear. V lost 4 bases to trimming and J lost 2 bases, with 8 bases between them. The length of the CDR3 is 13 residues. The germline CDR1 and CDR2 sequences are SNHLY and FYNNEI. The CDR3 DNA sequence: TGTGCCAGCAGTGGAGGAGGGAACTATGGCTACACCTTC. This translates into CASSGGGNYGYTF.

This chain links TRBV7-9 with TRBJ2-3; 9 bases match TRBD2. The trim removed 2 bases at V and 2 bases at J, leaving 8 bases unmatched. The CDR3 spans 17 residues. Germline CDR1 SEHNR, CDR2 FQNEAQ (reference sequence). CDR3 sequence reads: CASSLSSSGVNTDTQYF. CDR3 DNA: TGTGCCAGCAGCTTATCGTCTAGCGGGGTCAACACAGATACGCAGTATTTT.

The CDR3 DNA reads TGTGCCAGCAGCACCCCTTCGGGACAGGGACCCTACAATGAGCAGTTCTTC. Its translation: CASSTPSGQGPYNEQFF. The rearrangement uses TRBV9 and TRBJ2-1, with 9 bases identical to TRBD1. The J segment lost 2 bases and the V segment lost 4 bases, leaving 10 bases of the junction unmatched. This CDR3 is built from 17 residues. Germline CDR1 is SGDLS and CDR2 is YYNGEE.

V gene TRBV5-1 combines with J gene TRBJ1-4; 8 positions agree with TRBD1. The V gene's germline CDR1 is SGHRS and CDR2 YFSETQ. J was trimmed by 6 bases and V by 4 bases; bases with no gene match: 11. The CDR3 runs 16 residues. CDR3 residues: CASSPSKGQDYEKLFF. CDR3 DNA sequence: TGCGCCAGCAGCCCGTCAAAGGGACAGGACTATGAAAAACTGTTTTTT.

The genes are TRBV5-6 and TRBJ1-2, with TRBD1 as a possible D gene (6 bases). Per the germline V gene, CDR1 is SGHDT and CDR2 is YYEEEE. With 1 base removed from V and 7 bases from J, the gap between germline ends came to 11 bases. The CDR3 loop spans 13 amino acids. The chain's CDR3 is CASSLLGAFGYTF. The CDR3 DNA sequence: TGTGCCAGCAGCTTGTTGGGGGCTTTTGGCTACACCTTC.

This sequence joins TRBV7-7 and TRBJ2-3; D remains ambiguous. V shed 2 bases and J shed 1 base, with 7 bases lying between them. The CDR3 is 14 amino acids. Germline V gene data show CDR1 as SSHAT and CDR2 as FNYEAQ (reference sequence). The CDR3 DNA is TGTGCCAGCAGCTTACTAGTGGGCACAGATACGCAGTATTTT. Protein product: CASSLLVGTDTQYF.

This clone was seen a handful of times. V gene TRBV15 combines with J gene TRBJ1-2; D is undetermined. The CDR3 is made up of 13 amino acids. CDR1 is LNHNV and CDR2 is YYDKDF in the germline V gene (reference sequence). Deletions cut 2 bases from V and 4 bases from J, with 8 bases between. CDR3 coding DNA: TGTGCCACCAGCAGATCTTCGGTCTATGGCTACACCTTC. Amino acids: CATSRSSVYGYTF.

This chain uses TRBV2 with TRBJ2-4; a possible D gene is TRBD2 (6 bases). The CDR3 totals 14 residues. CDR1 is SNHLY, CDR2 FYNNEI, per germline. Trimming took 4 bases from V and 0 from J, leaving 7 bases between them. The CDR3 protein is CASSVGGAKNIQYF. The CDR3 DNA sequence: TGTGCCAGCAGTGTGGGGGGAGCCAAAAACATTCAGTACTTC.

This clone was seen a handful of times. The chain recombines TRBV6-5 with TRBJ2-2; D ambiguous. From germline, CDR1 is MNHEY and CDR2 SVGAGI. V was clipped by 10 bases and J by 4 bases, with 10 bases between them. The CDR3 is 12 residues long. The CDR3, as DNA: TGTGCCATTCAACCCCGCACCGGGGAGCTGTTTTTT. This encodes CAIQPRTGELFF.

This sequence joins TRBV5-6 and TRBJ2-7, with no clear D. Trimming took off 5 bases at V and 4 bases at J, with 13 bases between the two ends. Germline V gene data show CDR1 as SGHDT and CDR2 as YYEEEE. The CDR3 loop spans 13 amino acids. The chain's CDR3 is CASRDPAAYEQYF. CDR3 nucleotides: TGTGCCAGCAGAGATCCAGCAGCGTACGAGCAGTACTTC.

J is TRBJ2-2 and V is TRBV7-9; 8 bases are a match to TRBD2. J was trimmed by 0 bases and V by 5 bases; bases with no gene match: 8. Germline values: CDR1 SEHNR, CDR2 FQNEAQ (reference sequence). The CDR3 has 17 amino acids. The chain's CDR3 is CASSRRGGQSNTGELFF. For the CDR3, the DNA is TGTGCCAGCAGCCGCCGCGGGGGGCAATCGAACACCGGGGAGCTGTTTTTT.

Ten or more counts support this clone. The chain joins TRBV2 to TRBJ1-1; D may be TRBD1 (6 bases). This CDR3 has 17 residues. V was cut by 0 bases and J by 1 base, with 15 bases left in between. The V gene's germline CDR1 is SNHLY and CDR2 FYNNEI. The CDR3 DNA reads TGTGCCAGCAGTGAAGCGGACAGACCAAGACGGAACACTGAAGCTTTCTTT. Translation: CASSEADRPRRNTEAFF.

The chain joins TRBV5-4 to TRBJ2-3; D is possibly TRBD1 or TRBD2 (5 bases each). CDR3 length: 14 residues. Germline values: CDR1 SGHNT, CDR2 YYREEE (reference sequence). V lost 6 bases to trimming and J lost 4 bases, with 15 bases between them. The CDR3 DNA follows: TGTGCCAGCAACAAGCAGGGACGGTCAGATACGCAGTATTTT. Encoded protein: CASNKQGRSDTQYF.

This clone was seen more than once but under ten times. The V and J genes are TRBV29-1 and TRBJ2-7; maybe TRBD2 (7 bases). The CDR3 has 16 amino acids. The V gene lost 0 bases and the J gene lost 3 bases, with 18 bases spanning the gap. CDR1 and CDR2 from the germline V gene are SQVTM and ANQGSEA. CDR3 sequence reads: CSVEDPVAGADYEQYF. In DNA form, the CDR3 reads TGCAGCGTTGAAGACCCGGTGGCGGGGGCGGACTACGAGCAGTACTTC.

The gene calls are TRBV2 and TRBJ1-6; possible D gene TRBD1, 5 bases. Germline V gene sequence: CDR1 SNHLY, CDR2 FYNNEI. The CDR3 totals 14 residues. V was cut by 6 bases and J by 7 bases, with 13 bases left in between. CDR3 nucleotide sequence: TGTGCCAGCAGGAGCAGGGTAGGGAATTCACCCCTCCACTTT. Amino acids: CASRSRVGNSPLHF.

V gene TRBV5-6 combines with J gene TRBJ1-6; no definite D call. This CDR3 has 16 amino acids. Germline-derived CDR1 and CDR2 are SGHDT and YYEEEE. The germline V and J ends were trimmed by 4 bases and 6 bases, with 17 bases remaining between them. CDR3 sequence: CASSPVSEYGNSPLHF. Written as DNA, the CDR3 is TGTGCCAGCAGCCCGGTCTCGGAATACGGTAATTCACCCCTCCACTTT.

The sample holds a few counts of this clone. V and J are TRBV7-9 and TRBJ2-7; no reliable D call. The CDR3 runs 13 residues. Germline CDR1 is SEHNR and CDR2 is FQNEAQ (reference sequence). The germline V and J ends were trimmed by 7 bases and 2 bases, with 12 bases remaining between them. CDR3 region: CASTTEAAYEQYF. Here the CDR3 DNA reads TGTGCCAGCACAACGGAAGCCGCCTACGAGCAGTACTTC.

This clone was detected only once. CDR3 DNA: TGTGCCAGTATGGGCCTACAGGGGTTGGATGGCTACACCTTC. Residues: CASMGLQGLDGYTF. The J gene is TRBJ1-2, the V gene TRBV19, with TRBD1 identical over 7 bases. Trimming took 7 bases from V and 6 from J; bases not matched to a gene: 11. This CDR3 region has 14 residues. Per the germline V gene, CDR1 is LNHDA and CDR2 is SQIVND (reference sequence). Combining the CDR3 with reference TRBV19 and TRBJ1-2 gives the whole variable domain DGGITQSPKYLFRKEGQNVTLSCEQNLNHDAMYWYRQDPGQGLRLIYYSQIVNDFQKGDIAEGYSVSREKKESFPLTVTSAQKNPTAFYLCASMGLQGLDGYTFGSGTRLTVV.

This clone was observed a handful of times. This chain uses TRBV7-9 with TRBJ2-3; 9 bases fit TRBD1. The CDR3 spans 15 residues. Looked up from germline, CDR1 is SEHNR and CDR2 is FQNEAQ (reference sequence). V trimming: 4 bases; J trimming: 3 bases; junction bases outside the gene matches: 5. This CDR3 reads CASSSGQGSTDTQYF. The CDR3 nucleotides are TGTGCCAGCAGCTCGGGACAGGGTTCTACAGATACGCAGTATTTT.

The chain couples TRBV14 to TRBJ1-2, with D unresolved. Trimming left V 0 bases short and J 1 base short, with 9 bases between. The CDR3 length is 15 residues. Germline CDR1 is SGHDN and CDR2 is FVKESK. This CDR3 is CASSQDVTVNYGYTF. CDR3 DNA sequence: TGTGCCAGCAGCCAAGATGTAACAGTTAACTATGGCTACACCTTC.

This chain links TRBV9 with TRBJ2-7, with 11 positions matching TRBD2. This CDR3 has 12 amino acids. The trim removed 7 bases at V and 3 bases at J, leaving 0 bases unmatched. Germline loops: CDR1 SGDLS, CDR2 YYNGEE. CDR3 nucleotides: TGTGCCAGCGGGACTAGCGGCTACGAGCAGTACTTC. It codes for CASGTSGYEQYF.